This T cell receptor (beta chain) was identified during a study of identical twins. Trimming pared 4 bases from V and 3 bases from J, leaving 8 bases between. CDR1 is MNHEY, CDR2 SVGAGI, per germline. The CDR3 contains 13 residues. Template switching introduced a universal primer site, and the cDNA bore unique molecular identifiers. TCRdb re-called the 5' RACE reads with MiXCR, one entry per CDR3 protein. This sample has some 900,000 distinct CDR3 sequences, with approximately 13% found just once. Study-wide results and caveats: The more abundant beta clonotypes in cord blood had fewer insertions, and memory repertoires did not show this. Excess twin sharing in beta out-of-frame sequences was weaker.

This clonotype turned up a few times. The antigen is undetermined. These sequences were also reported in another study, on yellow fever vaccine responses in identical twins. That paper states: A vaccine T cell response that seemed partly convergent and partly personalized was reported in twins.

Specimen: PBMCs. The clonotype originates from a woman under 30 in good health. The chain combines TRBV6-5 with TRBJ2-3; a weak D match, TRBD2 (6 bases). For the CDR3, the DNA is TGTGCCAGCAGTTGGGACTGGACAGATACGCAGTATTTT. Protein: CASSWDWTDTQYF.